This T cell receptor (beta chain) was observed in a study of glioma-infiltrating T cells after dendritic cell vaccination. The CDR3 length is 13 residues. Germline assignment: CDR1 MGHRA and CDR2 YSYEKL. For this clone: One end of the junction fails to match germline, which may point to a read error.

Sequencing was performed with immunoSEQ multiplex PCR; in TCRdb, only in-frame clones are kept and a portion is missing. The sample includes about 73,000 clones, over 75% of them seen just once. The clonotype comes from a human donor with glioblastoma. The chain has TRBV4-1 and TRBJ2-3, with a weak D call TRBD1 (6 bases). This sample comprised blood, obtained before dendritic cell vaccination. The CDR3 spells CASSQDRDTLEHF. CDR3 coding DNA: TGCGCCAGCAGCCAAGATAGGGACACCCTCGAACATTTT.